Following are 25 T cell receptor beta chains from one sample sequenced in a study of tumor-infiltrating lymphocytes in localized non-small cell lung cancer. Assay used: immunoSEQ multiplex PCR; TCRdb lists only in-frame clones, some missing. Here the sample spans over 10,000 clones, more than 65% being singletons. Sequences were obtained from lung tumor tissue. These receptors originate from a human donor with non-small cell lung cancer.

CDR3 in DNA: TGTGCCAGCAGCCAAGCCCGGGGGGCCACTAGCACAGATACGCAGTATTTT. Translated, it gives CASSQARGATSTDTQYF. The chain combines TRBV4-2 with TRBJ2-3, with a tentative D call TRBD2 (7 bases). This CDR3 is built from 17 residues. Germline V gene data show CDR1 as LGHNA and CDR2 as YNFKEQ. Trimming removed 1 base from V and 0 bases from J, with 14 bases in between.

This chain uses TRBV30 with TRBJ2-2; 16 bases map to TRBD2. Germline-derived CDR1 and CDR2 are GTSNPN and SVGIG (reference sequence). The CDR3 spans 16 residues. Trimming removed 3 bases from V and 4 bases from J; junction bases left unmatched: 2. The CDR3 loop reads CAWRGLAGGITGELFF. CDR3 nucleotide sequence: TGTGCCTGGAGGGGACTAGCGGGGGGGATCACCGGGGAGCTGTTTTTT.

CDR3 bases: TGCGCCAGCAGCCTTGCGTCGCTAGCGGGAGGGACCTACAATGAGCAGTTCTTC. Its protein is CASSLASLAGGTYNEQFF. The chain joins TRBV5-1 to TRBJ2-1; TRBD2 matches at 12 bases. The CDR3 has 18 residues. Trimming cost V 4 bases and J 2 bases; bases outside gene matches: 10. Germline lookup yields CDR1 SGHRS and CDR2 YFSETQ.

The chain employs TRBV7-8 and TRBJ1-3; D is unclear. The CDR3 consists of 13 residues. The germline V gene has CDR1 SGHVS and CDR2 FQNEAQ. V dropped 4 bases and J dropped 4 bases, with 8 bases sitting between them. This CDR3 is CASSSISGNTIYF. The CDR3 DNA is TGTGCCAGCAGCTCGATTTCCGGAAACACCATATATTTT.

The DNA for the CDR3 is TGTGCCAGTAGTATAGTGTGGGGGGCTAGCGGGGAGCTGTTTTTT. This translates into CASSIVWGASGELFF. The chain carries TRBV19 and TRBJ2-2; D tentatively reads TRBD1 or TRBD2 (6 bases each). The CDR3 has 15 residues. Trimming took 1 base from V and 7 from J, leaving 13 bases between them. CDR1 is LNHDA and CDR2 is SQIVND in the germline V gene (reference sequence).

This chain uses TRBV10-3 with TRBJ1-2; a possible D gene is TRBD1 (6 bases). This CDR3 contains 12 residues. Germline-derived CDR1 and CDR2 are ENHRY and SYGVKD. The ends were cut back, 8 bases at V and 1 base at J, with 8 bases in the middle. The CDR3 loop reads CAIQQGNYGYTF. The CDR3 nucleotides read TGTGCCATCCAACAGGGTAACTATGGCTACACCTTC.

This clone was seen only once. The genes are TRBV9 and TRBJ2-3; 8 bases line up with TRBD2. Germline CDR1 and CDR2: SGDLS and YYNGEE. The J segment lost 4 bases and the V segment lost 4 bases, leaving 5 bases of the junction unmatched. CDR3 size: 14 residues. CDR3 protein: CASSPIAGSDTQYF. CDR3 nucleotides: TGTGCCAGCAGCCCTATAGCGGGGTCAGATACGCAGTATTTT.

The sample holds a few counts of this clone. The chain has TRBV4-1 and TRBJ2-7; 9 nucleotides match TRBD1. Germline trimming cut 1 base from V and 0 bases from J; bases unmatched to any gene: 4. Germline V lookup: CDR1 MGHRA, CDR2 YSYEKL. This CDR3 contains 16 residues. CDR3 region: CASSQAGTGFSYEQYF. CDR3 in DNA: TGCGCCAGCAGCCAAGCCGGGACAGGGTTCTCCTACGAGCAGTACTTC.

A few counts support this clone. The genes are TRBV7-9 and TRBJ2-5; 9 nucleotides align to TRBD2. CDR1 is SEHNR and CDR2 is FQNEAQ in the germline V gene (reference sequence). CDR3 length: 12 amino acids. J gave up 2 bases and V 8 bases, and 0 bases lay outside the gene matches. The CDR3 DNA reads TGTGCCAGCCTAGCGGGGCAAGAGACCCAGTACTTC. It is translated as CASLAGQETQYF.

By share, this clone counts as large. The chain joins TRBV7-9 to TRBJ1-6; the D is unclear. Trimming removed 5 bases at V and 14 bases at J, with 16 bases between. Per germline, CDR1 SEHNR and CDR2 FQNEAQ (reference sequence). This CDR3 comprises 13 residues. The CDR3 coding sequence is TGTGCCAGCAGCCCCCCCGAGGCCCCAGCCCTCCACTTT. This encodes CASSPPEAPALHF. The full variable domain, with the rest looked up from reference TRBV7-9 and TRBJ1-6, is DTGVSQNPRHKITKRGQNVTFRCDPISEHNRLYWYRQTLGQGPEFLTYFQNEAQLEKSRLLSDRFSAERPKGSFSTLEIQRTEQGDSAMYLCASSPPEAPALHFGNGTRLTVT.

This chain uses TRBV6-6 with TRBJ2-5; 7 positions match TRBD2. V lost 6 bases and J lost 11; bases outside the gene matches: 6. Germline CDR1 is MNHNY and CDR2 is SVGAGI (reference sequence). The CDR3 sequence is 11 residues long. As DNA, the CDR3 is TGTGCCAGCAGCTTGGGGGGGGAACAGTACTTC. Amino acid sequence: CASSLGGEQYF.

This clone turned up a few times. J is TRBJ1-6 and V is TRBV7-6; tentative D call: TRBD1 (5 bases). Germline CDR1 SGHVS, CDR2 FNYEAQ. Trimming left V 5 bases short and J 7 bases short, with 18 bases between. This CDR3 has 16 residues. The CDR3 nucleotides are TGTGCCAGCAGCAGGCGGGACGGGACTGAAAATTCACCCCTCCACTTT. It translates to CASSRRDGTENSPLHF.

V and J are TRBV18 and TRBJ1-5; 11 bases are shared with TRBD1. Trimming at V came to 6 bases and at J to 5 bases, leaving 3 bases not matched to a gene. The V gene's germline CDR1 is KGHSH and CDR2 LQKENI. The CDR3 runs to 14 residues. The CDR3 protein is CASSGTGGDQPQHF. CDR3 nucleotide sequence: TGTGCCAGCTCGGGGACAGGGGGAGATCAGCCCCAGCATTTT.

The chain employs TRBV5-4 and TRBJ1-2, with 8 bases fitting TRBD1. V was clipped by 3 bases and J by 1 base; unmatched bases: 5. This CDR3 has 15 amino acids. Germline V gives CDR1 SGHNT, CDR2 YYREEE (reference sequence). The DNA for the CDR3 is TGTGCCAGCAGCTCCGGACAGGGCATTAACTATGGCTACACCTTC. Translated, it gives CASSSGQGINYGYTF.

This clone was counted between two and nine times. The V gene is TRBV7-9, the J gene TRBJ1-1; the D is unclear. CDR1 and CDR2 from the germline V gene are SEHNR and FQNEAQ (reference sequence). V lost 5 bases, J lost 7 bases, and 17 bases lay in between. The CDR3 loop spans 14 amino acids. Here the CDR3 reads CASSPARGGSEAFF. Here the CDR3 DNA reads TGTGCCAGCAGCCCCGCGCGGGGAGGGAGTGAAGCTTTCTTT.

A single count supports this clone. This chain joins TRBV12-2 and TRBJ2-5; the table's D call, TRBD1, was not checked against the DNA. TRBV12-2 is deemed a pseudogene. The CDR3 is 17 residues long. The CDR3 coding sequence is TGTGCAAGTCGCCTTCCCCGGGACAGGGCCTCCCAAGAGACCCAGTACTTC. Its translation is CASRLPRDRASQETQYF.

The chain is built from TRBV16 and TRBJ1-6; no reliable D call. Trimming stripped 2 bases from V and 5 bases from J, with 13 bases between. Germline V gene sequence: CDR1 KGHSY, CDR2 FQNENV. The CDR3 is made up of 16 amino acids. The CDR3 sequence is CASSQIPAVNNSPLHF. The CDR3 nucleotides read TGTGCCAGCAGCCAAATACCGGCAGTAAATAATTCACCCCTCCACTTT. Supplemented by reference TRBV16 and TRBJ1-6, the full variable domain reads GEEVAQTPKHLVRGEGQKAKLYCAPIKGHSYVFWYQQVLKNEFKFLISFQNENVFDETGMPKERFSAKCLPNSPCSLEIQATKLEDSAVYFCASSQIPAVNNSPLHFGNGTRLTVT.

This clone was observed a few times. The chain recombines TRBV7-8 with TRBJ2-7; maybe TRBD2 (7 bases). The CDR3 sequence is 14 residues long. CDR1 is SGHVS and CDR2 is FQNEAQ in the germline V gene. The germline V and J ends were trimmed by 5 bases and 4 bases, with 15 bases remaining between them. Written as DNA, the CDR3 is TGTGCCAGCAGCACAGCAGGGAGGGGGTACGAGCAGTACTTC. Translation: CASSTAGRGYEQYF.

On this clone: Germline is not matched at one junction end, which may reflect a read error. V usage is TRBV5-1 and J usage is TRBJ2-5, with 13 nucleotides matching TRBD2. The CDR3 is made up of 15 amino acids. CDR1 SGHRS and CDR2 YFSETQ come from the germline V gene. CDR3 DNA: TGCGCCAGCAGCCCAACCGGGACTAGCGGGATCCTATGGGACTTC. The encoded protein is CASSPTGTSGILWDF.

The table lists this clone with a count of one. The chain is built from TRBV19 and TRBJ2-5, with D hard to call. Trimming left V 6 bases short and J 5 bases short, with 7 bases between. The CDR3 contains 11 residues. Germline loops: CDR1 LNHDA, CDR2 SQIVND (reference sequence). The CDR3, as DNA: TGTGCCAGTAGCAAGGAGGAGACCCAGTACTTC. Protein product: CASSKEETQYF.

The CDR3 DNA follows: TGTGCCTGGAGTGGCGGGACAGTTATTCGCCCTCAAGGCTACACCTTC. Translated, it gives CAWSGGTVIRPQGYTF. The chain combines TRBV30 with TRBJ1-2; TRBD1 matches 7 bases. The CDR3 is 16 residues long. From germline, CDR1 is GTSNPN and CDR2 SVGIG (reference sequence). The trim removed 1 base at V and 8 bases at J, leaving 16 bases unmatched.

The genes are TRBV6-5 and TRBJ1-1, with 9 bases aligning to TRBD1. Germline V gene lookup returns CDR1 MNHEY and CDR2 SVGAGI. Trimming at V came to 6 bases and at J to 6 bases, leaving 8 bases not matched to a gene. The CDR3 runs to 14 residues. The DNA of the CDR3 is TGTGCCAGCAGCGACAGGGGGGGGGACGCTGAAGCTTTCTTT. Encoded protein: CASSDRGGDAEAFF.

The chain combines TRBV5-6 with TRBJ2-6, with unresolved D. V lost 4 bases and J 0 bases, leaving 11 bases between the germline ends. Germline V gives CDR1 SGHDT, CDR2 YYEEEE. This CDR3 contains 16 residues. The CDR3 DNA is TGTGCCAGCAGCCCAGAAAAAATCTCTGGGGCCAACGTCCTGACTTTC. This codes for CASSPEKISGANVLTF.

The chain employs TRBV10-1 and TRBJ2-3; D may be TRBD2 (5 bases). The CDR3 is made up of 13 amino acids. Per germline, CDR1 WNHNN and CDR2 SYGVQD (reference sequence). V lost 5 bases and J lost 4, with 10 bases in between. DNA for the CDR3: TGCGCCAGCAGTTATAGCGTAGCAGATACGCAGTATTTT. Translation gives CASSYSVADTQYF.

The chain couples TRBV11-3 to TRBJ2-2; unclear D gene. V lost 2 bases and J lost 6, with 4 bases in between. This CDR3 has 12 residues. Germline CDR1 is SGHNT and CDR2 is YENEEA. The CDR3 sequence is CASSLLAGELFF. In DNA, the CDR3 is TGTGCCAGCAGCTTACTGGCCGGGGAGCTGTTTTTT. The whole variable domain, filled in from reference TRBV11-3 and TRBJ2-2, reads EAGVVQSPRYKIIEKKQPVAFWCNPISGHNTLYWYLQNLGQGPELLIRYENEEAVDDSQLPKDRFSAERLKGVDSTLKIQPAELGDSAVYLCASSLLAGELFFGEGSRLTVL.